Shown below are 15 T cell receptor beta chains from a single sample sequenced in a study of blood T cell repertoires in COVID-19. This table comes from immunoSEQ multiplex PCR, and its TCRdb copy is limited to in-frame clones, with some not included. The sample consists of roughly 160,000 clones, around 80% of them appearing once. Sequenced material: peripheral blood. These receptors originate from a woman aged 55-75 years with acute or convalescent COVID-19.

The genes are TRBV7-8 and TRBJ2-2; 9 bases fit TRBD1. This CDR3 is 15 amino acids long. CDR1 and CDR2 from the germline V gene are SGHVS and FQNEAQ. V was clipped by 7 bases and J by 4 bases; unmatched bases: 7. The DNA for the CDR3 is TGTGCCAGCAAACGAGACAGGGGGAGCACCGGGGAGCTGTTTTTT. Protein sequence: CASKRDRGSTGELFF.

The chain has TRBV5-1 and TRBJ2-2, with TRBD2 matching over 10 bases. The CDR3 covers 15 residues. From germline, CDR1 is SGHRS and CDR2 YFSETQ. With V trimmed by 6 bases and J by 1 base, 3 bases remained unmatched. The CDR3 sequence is CASTLAGGNTGELFF. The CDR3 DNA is TGCGCCAGCACCTTAGCGGGGGGGAACACCGGGGAGCTGTTTTTT.

The CDR3 nucleotides are TGTGCCAGCAGCTTAGAGACAGAAGAGACCCAGTACTTC. Protein: CASSLETEETQYF. This chain uses TRBV7-9 with TRBJ2-5, with D perhaps matching TRBD1 (5 bases). Deletions cut 1 base from V and 3 bases from J, with 6 bases between. The CDR3 loop spans 13 amino acids. From germline, CDR1 is SEHNR and CDR2 FQNEAQ (reference sequence).

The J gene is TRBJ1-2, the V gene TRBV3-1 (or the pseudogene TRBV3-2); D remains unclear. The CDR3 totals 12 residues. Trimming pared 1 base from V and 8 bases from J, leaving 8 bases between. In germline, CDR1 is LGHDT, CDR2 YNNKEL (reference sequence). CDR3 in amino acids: CASSQGSAGYTF. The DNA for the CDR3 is TGTGCCAGCAGCCAAGGGTCCGCGGGCTACACCTTC.

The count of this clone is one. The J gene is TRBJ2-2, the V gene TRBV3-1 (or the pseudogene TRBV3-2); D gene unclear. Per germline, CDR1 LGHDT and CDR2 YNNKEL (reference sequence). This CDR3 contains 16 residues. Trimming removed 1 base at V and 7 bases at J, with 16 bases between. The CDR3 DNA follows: TGTGCCAGCAGCCAAGCCACAGCCTTGGGTTTCGGGGAGCTGTTTTTT. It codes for CASSQATALGFGELFF.

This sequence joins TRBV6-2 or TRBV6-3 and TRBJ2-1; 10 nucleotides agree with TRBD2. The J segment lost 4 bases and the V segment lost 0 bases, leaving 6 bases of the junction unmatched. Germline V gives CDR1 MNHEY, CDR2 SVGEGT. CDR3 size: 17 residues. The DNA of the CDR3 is TGTGCCAGCAGTTACTCGTACCCTAGCGGGGGATACAATGAGCAGTTCTTC. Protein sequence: CASSYSYPSGGYNEQFF.

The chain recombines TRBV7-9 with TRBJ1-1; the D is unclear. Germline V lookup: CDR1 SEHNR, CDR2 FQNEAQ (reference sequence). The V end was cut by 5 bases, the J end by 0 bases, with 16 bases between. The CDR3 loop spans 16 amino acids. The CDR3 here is CASSNTIPVMNTEAFF. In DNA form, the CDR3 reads TGTGCCAGCAGCAACACAATACCAGTCATGAACACTGAAGCTTTCTTT.

The CDR3 DNA reads as TGTGCCAGCAGCTCACAGGGTACCGGGGAGCTGTTTTTT. As protein: CASSSQGTGELFF. The chain uses TRBV5-4 and TRBJ2-2, with a possible D match to TRBD1 (6 bases). Looked up from germline, CDR1 is SGHNT and CDR2 is YYREEE (reference sequence). Trimming removed 3 bases from V and 5 bases from J, with 8 bases in between. CDR3 length: 13 residues.

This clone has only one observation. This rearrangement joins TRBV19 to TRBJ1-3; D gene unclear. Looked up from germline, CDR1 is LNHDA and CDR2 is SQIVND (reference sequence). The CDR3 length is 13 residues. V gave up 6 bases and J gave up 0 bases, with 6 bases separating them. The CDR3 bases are TGTGCCAGTAGATCCTTCTCTGGAAACACCATATATTTT. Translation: CASRSFSGNTIYF.

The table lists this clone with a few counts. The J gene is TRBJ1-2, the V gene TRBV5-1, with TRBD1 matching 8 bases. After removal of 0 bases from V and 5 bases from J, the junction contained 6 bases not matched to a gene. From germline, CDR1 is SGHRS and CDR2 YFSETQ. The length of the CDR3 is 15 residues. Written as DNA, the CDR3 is TGCGCCAGCAGCTTGGAAGGGGACAGGCTTTATGGCTACACCTTC. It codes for CASSLEGDRLYGYTF.

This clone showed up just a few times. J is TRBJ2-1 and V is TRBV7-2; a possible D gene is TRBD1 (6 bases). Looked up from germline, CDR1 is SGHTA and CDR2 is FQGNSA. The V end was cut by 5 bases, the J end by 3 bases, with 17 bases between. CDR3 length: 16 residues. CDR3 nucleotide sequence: TGTGCCAGCAGCCCATCGTTGGGGGCGGACTACAATGAGCAGTTCTTC. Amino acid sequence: CASSPSLGADYNEQFF. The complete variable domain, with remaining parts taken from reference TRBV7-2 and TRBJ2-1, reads GAGVSQSPSNKVTEKGKDVELRCDPISGHTALYWYRQSLGQGLEFLIYFQGNSAPDKSGLPSDRFSAERTGGSVSTLTIQRTQQEDSAVYLCASSPSLGADYNEQFFGPGTRLTVL.

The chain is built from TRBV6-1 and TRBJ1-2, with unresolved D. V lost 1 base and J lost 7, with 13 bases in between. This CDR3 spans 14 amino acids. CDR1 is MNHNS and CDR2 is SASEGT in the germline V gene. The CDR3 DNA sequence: TGTGCCAGCAGTGAAGGCGGCGCCGCGCGTGGCTACACCTTC. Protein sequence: CASSEGGAARGYTF.

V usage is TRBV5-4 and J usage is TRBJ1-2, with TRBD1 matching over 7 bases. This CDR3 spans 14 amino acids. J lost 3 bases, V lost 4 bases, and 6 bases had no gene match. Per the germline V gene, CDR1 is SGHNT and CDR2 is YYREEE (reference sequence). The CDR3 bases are TGTGCCAGCAGCCGTGGACAGGACTACTATGGCTACACCTTC. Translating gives CASSRGQDYYGYTF. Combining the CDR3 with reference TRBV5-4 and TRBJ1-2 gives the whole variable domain ETGVTQSPTHLIKTRGQQVTLRCSSQSGHNTVSWYQQALGQGPQFIFQYYREEENGRGNFPPRFSGLQFPNYSSELNVNALELDDSALYLCASSRGQDYYGYTFGSGTRLTVV.

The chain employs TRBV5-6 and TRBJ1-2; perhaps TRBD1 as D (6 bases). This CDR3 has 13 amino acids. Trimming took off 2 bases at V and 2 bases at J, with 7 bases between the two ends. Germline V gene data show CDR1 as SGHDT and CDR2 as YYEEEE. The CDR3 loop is CASSFQGNYGYTF. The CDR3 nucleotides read TGTGCCAGCAGCTTCCAGGGGAACTATGGCTACACCTTC.

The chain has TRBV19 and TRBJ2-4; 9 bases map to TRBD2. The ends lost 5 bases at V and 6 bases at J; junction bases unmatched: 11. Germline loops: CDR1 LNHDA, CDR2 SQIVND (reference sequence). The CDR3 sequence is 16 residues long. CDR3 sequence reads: CASSQASGAPGNIQYF. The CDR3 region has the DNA TGTGCCAGTAGTCAGGCTAGCGGGGCCCCCGGAAACATTCAGTACTTC.